The clone carrying this T cell receptor (beta chain) was detected a few times. The antigen remains undetermined. V lost 4 bases and J lost 4; bases outside the gene matches: 6. CDR3 length: 15 amino acids. The source of the sample is a study of T-cell memory formation after mild COVID-19. Findings of the study overall: CD4+ contracting clones lay mainly in CM and EM, CD8+ ones in EMRA.

Researchers used 5'RACE with constant-segment primers to make TCR alpha and TCR beta cDNA libraries that carry sample barcodes and UMIs. Via MiXCR, TCRdb re-called the 5' RACE reads, giving one row per CDR3 protein. Of 90,000 to 120,000 distinct CDR3 sequences listed, 11% are singletons. The chain links TRBV12-3 or TRBV12-4 to TRBJ2-3, with 9 bases that match TRBD2. This TCR was recovered from a man between 18 and 29 years old who had mild COVID-19 (a few samples of this study predate the infection). Cell type and time point are not known. Sequenced: PBMCs or a T cell subset sorted from them (not recorded which). This CDR3 is CASSSWTSDPDTQYF. CDR3 DNA: TGTGCCAGCAGTTCCTGGACTAGCGACCCAGATACGCAGTATTTT.